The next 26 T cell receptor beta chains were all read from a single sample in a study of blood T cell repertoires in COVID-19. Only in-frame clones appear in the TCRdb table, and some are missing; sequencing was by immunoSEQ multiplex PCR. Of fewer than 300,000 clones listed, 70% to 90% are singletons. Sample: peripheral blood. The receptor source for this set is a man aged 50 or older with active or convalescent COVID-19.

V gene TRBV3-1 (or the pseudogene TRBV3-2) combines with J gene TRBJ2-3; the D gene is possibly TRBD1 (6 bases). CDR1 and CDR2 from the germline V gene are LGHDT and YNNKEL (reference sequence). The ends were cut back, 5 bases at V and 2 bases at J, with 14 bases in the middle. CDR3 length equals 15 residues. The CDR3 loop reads CASSFRGSFTDTQYF. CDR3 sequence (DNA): TGTGCCAGCAGCTTTAGGGGGTCGTTCACAGATACGCAGTATTTT.

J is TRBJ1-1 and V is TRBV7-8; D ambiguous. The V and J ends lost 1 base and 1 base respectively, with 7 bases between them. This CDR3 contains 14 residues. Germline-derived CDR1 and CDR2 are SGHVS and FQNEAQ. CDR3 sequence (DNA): TGTGCCAGCAGCTTAGTGGCAGGGAACACTGAAGCTTTCTTT. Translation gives CASSLVAGNTEAFF.

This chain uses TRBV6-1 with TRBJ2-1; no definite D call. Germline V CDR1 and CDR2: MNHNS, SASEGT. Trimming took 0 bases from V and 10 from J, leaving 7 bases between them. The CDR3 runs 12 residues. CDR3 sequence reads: CASSEARYEQFF. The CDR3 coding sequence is TGTGCCAGCAGTGAAGCTCGGTACGAGCAGTTCTTC.

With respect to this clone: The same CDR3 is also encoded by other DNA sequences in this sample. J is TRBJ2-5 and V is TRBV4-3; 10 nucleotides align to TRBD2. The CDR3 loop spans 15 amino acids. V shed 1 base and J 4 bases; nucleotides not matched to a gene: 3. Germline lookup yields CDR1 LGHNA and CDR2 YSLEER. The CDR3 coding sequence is TGCGCCAGCAGCCAAGGGGCTAGCGGGGGAGAGACCCAGTACTTC. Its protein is CASSQGASGGETQYF.

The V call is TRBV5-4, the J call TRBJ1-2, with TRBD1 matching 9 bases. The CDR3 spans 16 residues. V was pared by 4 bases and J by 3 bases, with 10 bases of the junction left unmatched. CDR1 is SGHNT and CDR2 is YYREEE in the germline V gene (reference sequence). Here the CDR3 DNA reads TGTGCCAGCAGCCAACCCGGGACAGGGAACTACTATGGCTACACCTTC. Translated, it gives CASSQPGTGNYYGYTF.

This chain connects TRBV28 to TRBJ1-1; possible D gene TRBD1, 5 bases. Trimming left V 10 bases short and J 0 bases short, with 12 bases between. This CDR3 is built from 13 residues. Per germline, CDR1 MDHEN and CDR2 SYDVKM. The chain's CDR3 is CATQDTMNTEAFF. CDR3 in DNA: TGTGCCACCCAGGACACCATGAACACTGAAGCTTTCTTT.

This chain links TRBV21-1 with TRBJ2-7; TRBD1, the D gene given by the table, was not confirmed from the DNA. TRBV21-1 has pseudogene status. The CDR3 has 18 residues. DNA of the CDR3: TGTGCCAGCAGCAAAGTCCAGGGTGGGGTTCCCGAAAAATACGAGCAGTACTTC. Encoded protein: CASSKVQGGVPEKYEQYF.

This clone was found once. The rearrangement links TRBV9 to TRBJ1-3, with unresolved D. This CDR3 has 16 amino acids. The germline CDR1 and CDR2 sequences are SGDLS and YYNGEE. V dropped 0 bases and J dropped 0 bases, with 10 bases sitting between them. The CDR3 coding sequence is TGTGCCAGCAGCGTAGAGCCCCCGGGCTCTGGAAACACCATATATTTT. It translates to CASSVEPPGSGNTIYF.

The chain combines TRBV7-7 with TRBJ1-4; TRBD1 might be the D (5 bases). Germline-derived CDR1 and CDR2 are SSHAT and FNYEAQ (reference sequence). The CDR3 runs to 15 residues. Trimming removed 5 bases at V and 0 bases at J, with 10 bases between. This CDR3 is CASSRTTATNEKLFF. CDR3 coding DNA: TGTGCCAGCAGCCGGACAACCGCAACTAATGAAAAACTGTTTTTT.

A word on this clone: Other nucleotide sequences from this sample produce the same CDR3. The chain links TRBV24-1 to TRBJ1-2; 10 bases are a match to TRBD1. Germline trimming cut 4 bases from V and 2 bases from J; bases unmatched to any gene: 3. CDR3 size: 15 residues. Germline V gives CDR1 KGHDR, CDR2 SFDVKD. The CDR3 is CATSDGDRGNYGYTF. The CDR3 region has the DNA TGTGCCACCAGTGACGGGGACAGGGGAAACTATGGCTACACCTTC.

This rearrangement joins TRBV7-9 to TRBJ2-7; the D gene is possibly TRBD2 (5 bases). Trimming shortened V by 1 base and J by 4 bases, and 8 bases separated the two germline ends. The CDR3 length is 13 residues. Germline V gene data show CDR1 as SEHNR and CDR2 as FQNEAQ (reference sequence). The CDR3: CASSLGGIYEQYF. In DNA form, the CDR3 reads TGTGCCAGCAGCTTAGGAGGGATATACGAGCAGTACTTC.

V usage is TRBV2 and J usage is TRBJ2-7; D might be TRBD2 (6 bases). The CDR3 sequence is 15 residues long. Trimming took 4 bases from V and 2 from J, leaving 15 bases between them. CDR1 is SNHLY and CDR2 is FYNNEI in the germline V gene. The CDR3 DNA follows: TGTGCCAGCAGTGTCGGGAGAGCGTTCACCTACGAGCAGTACTTC. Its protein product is CASSVGRAFTYEQYF. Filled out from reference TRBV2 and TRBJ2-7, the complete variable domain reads EPEVTQTPSHQVTQMGQEVILRCVPISNHLYFYWYRQILGQKVEFLVSFYNNEISEKSEIFDDQFSVERPDGSNFTLKIRSTKLEDSAMYFCASSVGRAFTYEQYFGPGTRLTVT.

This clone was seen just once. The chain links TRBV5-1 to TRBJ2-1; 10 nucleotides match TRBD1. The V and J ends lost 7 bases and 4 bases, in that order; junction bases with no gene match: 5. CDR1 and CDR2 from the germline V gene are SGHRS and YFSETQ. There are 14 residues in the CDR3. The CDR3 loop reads CASGLGQGYNEQFF. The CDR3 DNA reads TGCGCCAGCGGATTGGGACAGGGGTACAATGAGCAGTTCTTC.

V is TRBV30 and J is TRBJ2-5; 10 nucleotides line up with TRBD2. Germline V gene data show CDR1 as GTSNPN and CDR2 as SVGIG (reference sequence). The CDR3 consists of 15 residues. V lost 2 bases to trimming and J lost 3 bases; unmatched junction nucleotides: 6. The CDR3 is CAWSSGLAVKETQYF. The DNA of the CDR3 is TGTGCCTGGAGTTCTGGACTAGCGGTAAAAGAGACCCAGTACTTC.

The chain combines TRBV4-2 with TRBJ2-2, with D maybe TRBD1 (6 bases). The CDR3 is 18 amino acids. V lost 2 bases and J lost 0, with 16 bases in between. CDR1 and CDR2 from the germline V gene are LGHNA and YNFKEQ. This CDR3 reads CASSQPSAGAANTGELFF. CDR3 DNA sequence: TGTGCCAGCAGCCAACCTAGTGCAGGGGCCGCGAACACCGGGGAGCTGTTTTTT.

The DNA for the CDR3 is TGTGCCAGCAGCTTACATGGAGGGAGGGGACCTGAAGCTTTCTTT. Protein sequence: CASSLHGGRGPEAFF. This chain connects TRBV11-2 to TRBJ1-1, with TRBD1 as a possible D gene (5 bases). V gave up 2 bases and J gave up 6 bases, with 16 bases separating them. Germline-derived CDR1 and CDR2 are SGHAT and FQNNGV. The CDR3 covers 15 residues. Using reference TRBV11-2 and TRBJ1-1 for the parts outside the CDR3, the full variable domain is EAGVAQSPRYKIIEKRQSVAFWCNPISGHATLYWYQQILGQGPKLLIQFQNNGVVDDSQLPKDRFSAERLKGVDSTLKIQPAKLEDSAVYLCASSLHGGRGPEAFFGQGTRLTVV.

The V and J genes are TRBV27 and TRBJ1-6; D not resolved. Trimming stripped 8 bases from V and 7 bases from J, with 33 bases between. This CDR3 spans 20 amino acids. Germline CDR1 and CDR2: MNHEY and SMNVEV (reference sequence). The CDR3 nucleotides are TGTGCCAGCTCCTCCGACGTACGCCTTAATCTACGCGGTAGGAATTCACCCCTCCACTTT. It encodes CASSSDVRLNLRGRNSPLHF.

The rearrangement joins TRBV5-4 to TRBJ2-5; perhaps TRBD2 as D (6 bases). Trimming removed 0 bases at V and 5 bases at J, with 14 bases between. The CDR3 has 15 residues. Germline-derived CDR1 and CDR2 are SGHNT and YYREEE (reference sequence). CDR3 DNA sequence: TGTGCCAGCAGCTTGGAACTCCTAGGAGGGGAGACCCAGTACTTC. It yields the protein CASSLELLGGETQYF.

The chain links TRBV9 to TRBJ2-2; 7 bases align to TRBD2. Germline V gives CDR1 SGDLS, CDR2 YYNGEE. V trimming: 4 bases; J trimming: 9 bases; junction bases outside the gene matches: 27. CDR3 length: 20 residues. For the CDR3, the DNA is TGTGCCAGCAGCTCTACGGACCTCTCTGGCGGGAGTTCCCGGGCTCGGGAGCTGTTTTTT. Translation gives CASSSTDLSGGSSRARELFF.

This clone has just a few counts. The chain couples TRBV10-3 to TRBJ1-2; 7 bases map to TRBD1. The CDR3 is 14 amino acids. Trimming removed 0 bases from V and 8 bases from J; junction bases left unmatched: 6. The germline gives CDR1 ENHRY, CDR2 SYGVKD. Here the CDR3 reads CAISESGQVSGYTF. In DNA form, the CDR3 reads TGTGCCATCAGTGAGTCTGGACAGGTATCCGGCTACACCTTC.

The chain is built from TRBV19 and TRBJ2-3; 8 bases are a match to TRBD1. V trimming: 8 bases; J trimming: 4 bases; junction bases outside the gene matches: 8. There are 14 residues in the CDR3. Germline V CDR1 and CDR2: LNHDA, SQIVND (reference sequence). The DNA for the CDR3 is TGTGCCAGTCAGGGGTACAGGGGGTCAGATACGCAGTATTTT. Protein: CASQGYRGSDTQYF.

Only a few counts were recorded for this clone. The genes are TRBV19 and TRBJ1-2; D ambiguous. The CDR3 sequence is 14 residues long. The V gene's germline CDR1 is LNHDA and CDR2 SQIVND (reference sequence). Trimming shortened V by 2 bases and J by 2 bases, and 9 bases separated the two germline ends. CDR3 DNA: TGTGCCAGTAGTATAACCGGGATCAACTATGGCTACACCTTC. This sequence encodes CASSITGINYGYTF.

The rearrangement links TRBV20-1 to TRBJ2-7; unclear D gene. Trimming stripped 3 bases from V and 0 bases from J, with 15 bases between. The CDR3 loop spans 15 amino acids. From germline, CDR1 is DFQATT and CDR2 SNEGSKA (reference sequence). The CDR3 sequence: CSASNLGRSSYEQYF. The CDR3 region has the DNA TGCAGTGCTAGTAACCTGGGCCGAAGCTCCTACGAGCAGTACTTC.

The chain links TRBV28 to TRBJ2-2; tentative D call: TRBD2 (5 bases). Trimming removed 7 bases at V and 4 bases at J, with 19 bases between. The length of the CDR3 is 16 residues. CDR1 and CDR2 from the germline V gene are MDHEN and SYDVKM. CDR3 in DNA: TGTGCCAGCACCCTTCCGGTCGGGGTGAGCACCGGGGAGCTGTTTTTT. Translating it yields CASTLPVGVSTGELFF.

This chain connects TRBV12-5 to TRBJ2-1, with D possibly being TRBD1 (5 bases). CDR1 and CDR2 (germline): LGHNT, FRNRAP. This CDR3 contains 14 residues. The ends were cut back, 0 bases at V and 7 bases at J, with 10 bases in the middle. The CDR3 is CASGLVQAGNEQFF. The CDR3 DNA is TGTGCTAGTGGTTTGGTACAGGCTGGTAATGAGCAGTTCTTC.

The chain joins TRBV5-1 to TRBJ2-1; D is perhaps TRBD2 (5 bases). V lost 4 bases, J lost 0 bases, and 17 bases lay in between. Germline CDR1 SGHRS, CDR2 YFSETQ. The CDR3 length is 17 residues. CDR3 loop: CASSPEGLSSSYNEQFF. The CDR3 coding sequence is TGCGCCAGCAGCCCTGAGGGTTTATCCAGCTCCTACAATGAGCAGTTCTTC.